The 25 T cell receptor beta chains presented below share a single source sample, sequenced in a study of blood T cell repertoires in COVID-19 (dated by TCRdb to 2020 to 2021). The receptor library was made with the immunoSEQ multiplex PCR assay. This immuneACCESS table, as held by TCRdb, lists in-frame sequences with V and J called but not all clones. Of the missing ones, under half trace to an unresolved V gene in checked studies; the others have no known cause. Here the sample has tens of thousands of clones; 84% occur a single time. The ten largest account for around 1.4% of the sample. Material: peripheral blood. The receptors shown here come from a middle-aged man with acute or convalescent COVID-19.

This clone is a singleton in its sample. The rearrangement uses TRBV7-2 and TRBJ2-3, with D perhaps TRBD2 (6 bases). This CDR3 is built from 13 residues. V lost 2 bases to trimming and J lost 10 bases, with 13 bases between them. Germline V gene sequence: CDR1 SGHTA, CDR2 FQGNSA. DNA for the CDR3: TGTGCCAGCAGCTTAATAGTTTCTAGCGCGCAGTATTTT. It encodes CASSLIVSSAQYF.

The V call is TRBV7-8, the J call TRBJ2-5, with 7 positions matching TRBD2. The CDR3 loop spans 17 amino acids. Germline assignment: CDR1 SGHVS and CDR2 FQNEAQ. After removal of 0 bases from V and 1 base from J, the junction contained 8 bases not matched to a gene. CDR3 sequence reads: CASSLAQSLAVQETQYF. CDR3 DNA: TGTGCCAGCAGCTTAGCGCAGAGTCTAGCGGTCCAAGAGACCCAGTACTTC. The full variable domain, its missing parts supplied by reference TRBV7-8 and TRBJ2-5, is GAGVSQSPRYKVAKRGQDVALRCDPISGHVSLFWYQQALGQGPEFLTYFQNEAQLDKSGLPSDRFFAERPEGSVSTLKIQRTQQEDSAVYLCASSLAQSLAVQETQYFGPGTRLLVL.

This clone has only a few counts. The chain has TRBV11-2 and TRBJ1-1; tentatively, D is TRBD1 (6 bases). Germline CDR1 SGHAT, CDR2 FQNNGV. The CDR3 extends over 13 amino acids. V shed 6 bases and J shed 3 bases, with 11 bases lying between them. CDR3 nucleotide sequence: TGTGCCAGCAGTCCGCAGGGGTACACTGAAGCTTTCTTT. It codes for CASSPQGYTEAFF.

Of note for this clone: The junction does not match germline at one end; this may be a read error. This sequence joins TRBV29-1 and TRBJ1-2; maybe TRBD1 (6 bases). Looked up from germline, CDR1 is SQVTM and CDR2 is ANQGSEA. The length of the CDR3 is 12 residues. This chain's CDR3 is CSLDPKTGSGTF. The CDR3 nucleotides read TGCAGCCTTGATCCTAAAACAGGGTCGGGCACCTTC.

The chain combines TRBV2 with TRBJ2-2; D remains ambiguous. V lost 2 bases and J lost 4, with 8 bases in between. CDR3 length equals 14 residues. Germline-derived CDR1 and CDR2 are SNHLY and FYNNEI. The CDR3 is CASSERRSTGELFF. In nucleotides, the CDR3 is TGTGCCAGCAGTGAACGTCGGTCCACCGGGGAGCTGTTTTTT.

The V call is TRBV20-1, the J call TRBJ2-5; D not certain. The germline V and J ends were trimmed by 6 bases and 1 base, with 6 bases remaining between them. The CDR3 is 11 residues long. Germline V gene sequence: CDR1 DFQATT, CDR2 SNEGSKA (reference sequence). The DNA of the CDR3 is TGCAGTGCGACTCTCCAAGAGACCCAGTACTTC. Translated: CSATLQETQYF.

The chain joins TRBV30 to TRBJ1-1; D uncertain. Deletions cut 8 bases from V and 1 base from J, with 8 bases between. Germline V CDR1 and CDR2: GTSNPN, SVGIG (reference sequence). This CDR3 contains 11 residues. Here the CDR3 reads CAGERNTEAFF. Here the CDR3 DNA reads TGTGCCGGGGAGAGGAACACTGAAGCTTTCTTT.

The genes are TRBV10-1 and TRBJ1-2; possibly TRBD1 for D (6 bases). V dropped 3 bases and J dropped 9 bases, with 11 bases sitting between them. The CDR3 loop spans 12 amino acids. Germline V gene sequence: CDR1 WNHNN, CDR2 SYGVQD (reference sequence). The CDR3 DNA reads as TGCGCCAGCAGTGACGCGACAGGACGCTACACCTTC. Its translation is CASSDATGRYTF.

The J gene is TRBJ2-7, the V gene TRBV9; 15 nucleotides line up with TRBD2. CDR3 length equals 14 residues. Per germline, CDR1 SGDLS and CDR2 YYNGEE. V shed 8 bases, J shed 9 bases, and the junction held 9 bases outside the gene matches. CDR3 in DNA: TGTGCCAGATCAACGGGACTAGCGGGAGGAGGGCAGTACTTC. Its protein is CARSTGLAGGGQYF.

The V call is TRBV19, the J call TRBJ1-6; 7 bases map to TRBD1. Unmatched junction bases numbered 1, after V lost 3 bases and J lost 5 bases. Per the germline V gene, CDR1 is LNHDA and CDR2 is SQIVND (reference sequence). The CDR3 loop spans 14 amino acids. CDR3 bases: TGTGCCAGTAGTATGGGGACAGATAATTCACCCCTCCACTTT. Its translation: CASSMGTDNSPLHF. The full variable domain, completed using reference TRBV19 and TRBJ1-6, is DGGITQSPKYLFRKEGQNVTLSCEQNLNHDAMYWYRQDPGQGLRLIYYSQIVNDFQKGDIAEGYSVSREKKESFPLTVTSAQKNPTAFYLCASSMGTDNSPLHFGNGTRLTVT.

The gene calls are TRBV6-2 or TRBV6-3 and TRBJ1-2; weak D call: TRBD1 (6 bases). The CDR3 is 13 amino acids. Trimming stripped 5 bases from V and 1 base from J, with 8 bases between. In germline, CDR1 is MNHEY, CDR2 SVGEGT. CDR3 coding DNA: TGTGCCAGCAGTCGACAGGTTAACTATGGCTACACCTTC. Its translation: CASSRQVNYGYTF.

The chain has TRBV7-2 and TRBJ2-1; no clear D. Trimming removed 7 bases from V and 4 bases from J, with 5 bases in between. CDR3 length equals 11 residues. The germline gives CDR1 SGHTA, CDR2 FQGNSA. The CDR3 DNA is TGTGCCAGCACCCCTTACAATGAGCAGTTCTTC. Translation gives CASTPYNEQFF.

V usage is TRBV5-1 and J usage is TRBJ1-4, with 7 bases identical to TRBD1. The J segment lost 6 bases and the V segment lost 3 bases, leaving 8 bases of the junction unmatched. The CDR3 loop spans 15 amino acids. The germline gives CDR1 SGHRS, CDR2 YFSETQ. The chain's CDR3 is CASSSRQGLDEKLFF. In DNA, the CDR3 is TGCGCCAGCAGCTCCCGACAGGGTCTAGATGAAAAACTGTTTTTT.

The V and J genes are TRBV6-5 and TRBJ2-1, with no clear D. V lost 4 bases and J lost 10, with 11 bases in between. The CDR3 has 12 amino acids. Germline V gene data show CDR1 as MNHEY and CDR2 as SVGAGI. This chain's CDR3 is CASSSRGTEQFF. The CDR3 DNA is TGTGCCAGCAGTTCCAGAGGTACCGAGCAGTTCTTC.

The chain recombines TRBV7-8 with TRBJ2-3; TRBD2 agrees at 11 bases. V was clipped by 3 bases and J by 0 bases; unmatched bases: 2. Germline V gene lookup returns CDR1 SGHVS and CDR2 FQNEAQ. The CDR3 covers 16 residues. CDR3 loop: CASSFGLAGSTDTQYF. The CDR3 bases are TGTGCCAGCAGCTTTGGACTAGCGGGTAGCACAGATACGCAGTATTTT. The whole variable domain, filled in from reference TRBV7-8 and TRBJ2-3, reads GAGVSQSPRYKVAKRGQDVALRCDPISGHVSLFWYQQALGQGPEFLTYFQNEAQLDKSGLPSDRFFAERPEGSVSTLKIQRTQQEDSAVYLCASSFGLAGSTDTQYFGPGTRLTVL.

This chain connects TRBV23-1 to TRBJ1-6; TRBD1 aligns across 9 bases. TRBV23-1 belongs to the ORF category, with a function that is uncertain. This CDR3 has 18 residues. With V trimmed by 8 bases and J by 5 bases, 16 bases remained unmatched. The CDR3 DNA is TGCGCCAGCCGACGGGAGGTGGACAGGGGCGTCGATAATTCACCCCTCCACTTT. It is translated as CASRREVDRGVDNSPLHF.

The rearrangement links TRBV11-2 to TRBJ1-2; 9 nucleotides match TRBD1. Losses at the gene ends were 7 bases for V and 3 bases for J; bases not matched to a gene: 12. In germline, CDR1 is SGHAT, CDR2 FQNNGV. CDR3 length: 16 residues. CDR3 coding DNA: TGTGCCAGCAAATCCCGGGACAGGGATGTTTACTATGGCTACACCTTC. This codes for CASKSRDRDVYYGYTF.

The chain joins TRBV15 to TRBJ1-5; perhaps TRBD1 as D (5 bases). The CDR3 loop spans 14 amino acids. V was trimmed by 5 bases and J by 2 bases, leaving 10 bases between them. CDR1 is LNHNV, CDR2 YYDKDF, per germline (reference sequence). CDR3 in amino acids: CATSSRQRNQPQHF. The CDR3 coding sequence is TGTGCCACCAGCTCCCGACAGCGCAATCAGCCCCAGCATTTT.

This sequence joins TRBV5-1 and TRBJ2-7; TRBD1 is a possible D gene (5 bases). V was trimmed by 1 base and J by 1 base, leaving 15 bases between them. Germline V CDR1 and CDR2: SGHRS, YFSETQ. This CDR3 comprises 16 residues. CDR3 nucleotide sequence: TGCGCCAGCAGCTTGAGTGCAGGGAAGTTGTCCTACGAGCAGTACTTC. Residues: CASSLSAGKLSYEQYF.

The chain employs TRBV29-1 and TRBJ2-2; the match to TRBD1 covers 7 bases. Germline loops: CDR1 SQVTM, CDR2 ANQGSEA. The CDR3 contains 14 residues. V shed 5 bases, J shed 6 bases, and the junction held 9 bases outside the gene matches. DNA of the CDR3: TGCAGCGTTCGAGGGACAGCAACTCCCGGGGAGCTGTTTTTT. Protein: CSVRGTATPGELFF.

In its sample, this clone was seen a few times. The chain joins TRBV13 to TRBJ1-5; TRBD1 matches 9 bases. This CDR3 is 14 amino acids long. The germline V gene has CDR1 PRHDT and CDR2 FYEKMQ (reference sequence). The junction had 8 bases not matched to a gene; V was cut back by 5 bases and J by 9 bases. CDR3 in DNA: TGTGCCAGCAGCCCAGGACAGGGGAGGGGGCCCCAGCATTTT. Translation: CASSPGQGRGPQHF.

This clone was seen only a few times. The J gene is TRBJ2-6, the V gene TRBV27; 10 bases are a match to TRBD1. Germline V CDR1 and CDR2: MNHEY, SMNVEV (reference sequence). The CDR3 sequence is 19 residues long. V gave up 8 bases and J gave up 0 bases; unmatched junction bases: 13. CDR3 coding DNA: TGTGCCAGCGGGAAGGACAGGGGGTCTATTCCCTCTGGGGCCAACGTCCTGACTTTC. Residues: CASGKDRGSIPSGANVLTF.

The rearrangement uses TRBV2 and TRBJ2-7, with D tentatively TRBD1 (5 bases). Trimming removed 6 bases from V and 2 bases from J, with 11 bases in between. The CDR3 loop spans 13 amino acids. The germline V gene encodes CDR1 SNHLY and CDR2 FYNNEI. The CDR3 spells CASRTGVTYEQYF. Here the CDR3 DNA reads TGTGCCAGCAGAACAGGTGTTACCTACGAGCAGTACTTC.

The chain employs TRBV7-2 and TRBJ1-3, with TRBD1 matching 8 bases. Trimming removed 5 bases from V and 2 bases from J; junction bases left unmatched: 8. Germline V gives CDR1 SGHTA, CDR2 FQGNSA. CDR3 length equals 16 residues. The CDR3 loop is CASSDRTGRTGNTIYF. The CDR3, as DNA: TGTGCCAGCAGCGATAGGACAGGGAGGACTGGAAACACCATATATTTT.

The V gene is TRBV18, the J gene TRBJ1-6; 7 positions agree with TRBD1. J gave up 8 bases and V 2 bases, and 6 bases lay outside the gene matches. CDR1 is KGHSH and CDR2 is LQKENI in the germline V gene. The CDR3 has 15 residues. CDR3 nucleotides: TGTGCCAGCTCACCAGCAGGGGGAGAGGATTCACCCCTCCACTTT. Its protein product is CASSPAGGEDSPLHF.